The text below deals with one T cell receptor beta chain. Its target is not known. This specimen belongs to a study of OX40 agonist ivuxolimab in advanced cancers. Study details: With ivuxolimab, an agonistic anti-OX40 (CD134) antibody, patients were treated. All patients had ivuxolimab intravenously every 2 weeks at 0.01 to 10 mg/kg. General study findings and limits: The study found among the lowest clonal expansion in partial responders at 0.1-3.0 mg/kg.

The data were produced by immunoSEQ multiplex PCR, yet TCRdb's version contains in-frame clones alone and is incomplete. Found here are 55,000 to 90,000 clones, about 81% of them singletons; the top ten hold 0.4% to 0.5%. This CDR3 comprises 14 residues. V was cut by 1 base and J by 8 bases, with 14 bases left in between. Germline V gives CDR1 SGHAT, CDR2 FQNNGV. The TCR sequence derives from an adult with an advanced solid tumor such as melanoma, head and neck, liver or kidney cancer. V gene TRBV11-2 combines with J gene TRBJ1-2; D may be TRBD1 (6 bases). The specimen was CD4+ or CD8+ T cells sorted from blood, collected in a trial of the OX40 agonist ivuxolimab. The CDR3 sequence is CASSLADRTRGYTF. For the CDR3, the DNA is TGTGCCAGCAGCTTAGCAGACAGGACCCGGGGCTACACCTTC.